This T cell receptor beta chain appears in the sequencing data of a study of persistence of HIV-infected CD4 T cells. Study-wide context: Median time on suppressive ART was over six years.

Note on this clone: Its antigen is not known.

An overlapping HIV-1 Gag peptide pool stimulated these cells at about 0.9 ug/peptide/mL. Sorting of responding CD4+ T cells relied on upregulated CD40 ligand together with CD69. Inclusion required CMV-positive serology and CD4+ counts above 400 cells/uL. PBMCs were depleted of CD8+ T cells before stimulation. Anti-CD28/CD49d costimulation, CD40-blocking antibody and enfuvirtide were given to CD8-depleted PBMCs for about 18 hours. This was the immunoSEQ version 4 assay in survey mode. Only in-frame clones appear in the TCRdb table, and some are missing; sequencing was by immunoSEQ multiplex PCR. In the table there are 7,500 to 9,500 clones, under 90% of which are singletons. Germline V CDR1 and CDR2: MGHDK, SYGVNS. V was clipped by 6 bases and J by 4 bases, with 19 bases between them. The CDR3 is 16 residues long.

This chain links TRBV25-1 with TRBJ1-3; no reliable D call. The clonotype was recovered from an adult woman with HIV who was CMV-seropositive. The sequenced sample was CD4+ T cells sorted from PBMCs after roughly 20-hour stimulation, obtained from a patient who received antiretroviral therapy. The CDR3, as DNA: TGTGCCAGCAGGGGCGCTTATGGGAGGTTCGGAAACACCATATATTTT. Translating it yields CASRGAYGRFGNTIYF.